Below, 23 T cell receptor beta chains from the same sample are listed, as sequenced in a study of blood T cell repertoires in COVID-19. The table came from immunoSEQ multiplex PCR; TCRdb's copy has only in-frame clones and leaves some out. The sample carries approximately 170,000 clones, over 80% recorded once. Material: peripheral blood. All receptors come from a man in his sixties or seventies who had recovered from COVID-19.

As concerns this clone: The same CDR3 is also encoded by other DNA sequences in this sample. V gene TRBV6-5 combines with J gene TRBJ1-2; D unclear. The CDR3 is made up of 13 amino acids. Trimming pared 5 bases from V and 3 bases from J, leaving 10 bases between. The germline V gene encodes CDR1 MNHEY and CDR2 SVGAGI. The CDR3: CASSPTGDYGYTF. The CDR3 DNA follows: TGTGCCAGCAGTCCGACGGGAGACTATGGCTACACCTTC.

This chain connects TRBV28 to TRBJ1-3; tentatively, D is TRBD1 (5 bases). V was clipped by 2 bases and J by 0 bases, with 14 bases between them. Per germline, CDR1 MDHEN and CDR2 SYDVKM. The CDR3 covers 17 residues. CDR3 sequence (DNA): TGTGCCAGCAGTTTAGGACTCGGGGGGTCCTCTGGAAACACCATATATTTT. This sequence encodes CASSLGLGGSSGNTIYF.

The rearrangement joins TRBV4-2 to TRBJ2-1, with 7 bases lining up with TRBD2. Germline CDR1 is LGHNA and CDR2 is YNFKEQ. With 1 base clipped from V and 7 bases from J, the junction kept 10 bases outside the gene matches. CDR3 length: 16 residues. The CDR3 region is CASSQVASGGFNEQFF. The CDR3 DNA follows: TGTGCCAGCAGCCAAGTGGCTAGCGGAGGGTTTAATGAGCAGTTCTTC.

A note on this clone: The junction and the germline gene differ at one end; a read error may be behind it. V usage is TRBV29-1 and J usage is TRBJ2-5; D unclear. CDR3 length: 12 residues. The V gene's germline CDR1 is SQVTM and CDR2 ANQGSEA. The CDR3 region has the DNA TGCAGCGTTGGAGGTTCTCAAGGGACCCAGTACTTC. Amino acids: CSVGGSQGTQYF.

The sample holds a few counts of this clone. This chain uses TRBV4-1 with TRBJ2-3; 7 nucleotides line up with TRBD1. The CDR3 is 15 residues long. Germline loops: CDR1 MGHRA, CDR2 YSYEKL. With V trimmed by 4 bases and J by 4 bases, 8 bases remained unmatched. The CDR3 protein is CASSPRQGSPDTQYF. The DNA of the CDR3 is TGCGCCAGCAGCCCAAGACAGGGAAGCCCAGATACGCAGTATTTT.

This clone came up once. V usage is TRBV6-5 and J usage is TRBJ1-1; tentative D call: TRBD1 (5 bases). The V end was cut by 2 bases, the J end by 5 bases, with 9 bases between. The CDR3 spans 13 residues. Germline V gene lookup returns CDR1 MNHEY and CDR2 SVGAGI. The CDR3 loop reads CASSYARGTEAFF. CDR3 coding DNA: TGTGCCAGCAGTTACGCCCGGGGGACTGAAGCTTTCTTT.

The chain links TRBV11-2 to TRBJ2-1; the match to TRBD2 covers 11 bases. This CDR3 region has 19 residues. Per the germline V gene, CDR1 is SGHAT and CDR2 is FQNNGV. V lost 0 bases and J lost 5; bases outside the gene matches: 12. The CDR3 sequence is CASSLDYLAGGYQHNEQFF. Written as DNA, the CDR3 is TGTGCCAGCAGCTTAGATTACCTAGCGGGGGGTTACCAGCACAATGAGCAGTTCTTC.

This clone was observed a single time. The J gene is TRBJ2-7, the V gene TRBV27; 12 nucleotides agree with TRBD2. The CDR3 is made up of 15 amino acids. V lost 5 bases, J lost 5 bases, and 7 bases stayed unmatched. CDR1 MNHEY and CDR2 SMNVEV come from the germline V gene (reference sequence). DNA for the CDR3: TGTGCCAGCAGTCCACTAGCGGGGGGTTCGAACGAGCAGTACTTC. This gives the protein CASSPLAGGSNEQYF.

This sequence joins TRBV3-1 (or the pseudogene TRBV3-2) and TRBJ2-2; perhaps TRBD2 as D (6 bases). V lost 4 bases and J 0 bases, leaving 12 bases between the germline ends. Germline CDR1 is LGHDT and CDR2 is YNNKEL (reference sequence). The CDR3 is 16 amino acids. The CDR3 DNA follows: TGTGCCAGCAGCCGGGCGGCGGGGACGAACACCGGGGAGCTGTTTTTT. Translation gives CASSRAAGTNTGELFF.

The chain carries TRBV30 and TRBJ2-7, with 12 bases matching TRBD2. The trim removed 2 bases at V and 7 bases at J, leaving 12 bases unmatched. This CDR3 is built from 16 residues. Germline loops: CDR1 GTSNPN, CDR2 SVGIG (reference sequence). The CDR3 loop reads CAWSFGPGLAGLEQYF. In nucleotides, the CDR3 is TGTGCCTGGAGTTTTGGGCCGGGACTAGCGGGCTTGGAGCAGTACTTC.

This chain links TRBV19 with TRBJ1-4; D gene uncertain. The germline gives CDR1 LNHDA, CDR2 SQIVND (reference sequence). V lost 6 bases to trimming and J lost 8 bases, with 10 bases between them. This CDR3 comprises 12 residues. CDR3 DNA sequence: TGTGCCAGTAGCCGTCCCTCGGAAAAACTGTTTTTT. Residues: CASSRPSEKLFF.

V and J are TRBV7-6 and TRBJ2-1; D not certain. The CDR3 runs 16 residues. Per germline, CDR1 SGHVS and CDR2 FNYEAQ. V lost 5 bases and J lost 3, with 17 bases in between. The CDR3: CASSLFGYPLYNEQFF. CDR3 nucleotide sequence: TGTGCCAGCAGCCTCTTCGGGTATCCTCTCTACAATGAGCAGTTCTTC.

The chain is built from TRBV6-5 and TRBJ2-7; possible D gene TRBD2, 6 bases. This CDR3 has 13 residues. Germline V lookup: CDR1 MNHEY, CDR2 SVGAGI. Trimming took 0 bases from V and 7 from J, leaving 10 bases between them. The CDR3 nucleotides read TGTGCCAGCAGTTACTCGGGCGGGAAGGAGCAGTACTTC. Its translation is CASSYSGGKEQYF.

This clone was seen more than once but under ten times. The chain carries TRBV6-4 and TRBJ2-5, with D possibly being TRBD2 (6 bases). Trimming removed 1 base at V and 10 bases at J, with 19 bases between. The CDR3 covers 15 residues. Germline lookup yields CDR1 MRHNA and CDR2 SNTAGT. The CDR3 loop is CASSDYRDWIFFQYF. The DNA for the CDR3 is TGTGCCAGCAGTGACTATAGGGACTGGATTTTTTTCCAGTACTTC.

The CDR3 spells CASSPFGDRQETQYF. The DNA for the CDR3 is TGTGCCAGCAGCCCATTCGGGGACAGACAAGAGACCCAGTACTTC. The rearrangement links TRBV9 to TRBJ2-5; the match to TRBD1 covers 7 bases. The CDR3 sequence is 15 residues long. The germline V gene encodes CDR1 SGDLS and CDR2 YYNGEE. Unmatched junction bases numbered 8, after V lost 4 bases and J lost 2 bases.

CDR3 loop: CASSLPGREQYF. CDR3 DNA sequence: TGTGCCAGCAGCTTACCTGGGAGGGAGCAGTACTTC. The rearrangement uses TRBV5-6 and TRBJ2-7; possibly TRBD2 for D (6 bases). Germline V gives CDR1 SGHDT, CDR2 YYEEEE. Trimming left V 2 bases short and J 7 bases short, with 10 bases between. There are 12 residues in the CDR3.

V and J are TRBV6-2 or TRBV6-3 and TRBJ2-1; a weak D match, TRBD2 (6 bases). This CDR3 contains 14 residues. Germline CDR1 reads MNHEY; CDR2 reads SVGEGT. Trimming cost V 5 bases and J 6 bases, with 14 bases left between them. The CDR3 DNA reads as TGTGCCAGCAGTGACGGGACTTCTGTCAATGAGCAGTTCTTC. This gives the protein CASSDGTSVNEQFF.

The DNA for the CDR3 is TGTGCCAGCAGCGTAGGTGGACTAGCGGGAGTCGAGCAGTACTTC. Protein: CASSVGGLAGVEQYF. The J gene is TRBJ2-7, the V gene TRBV9, with 13 bases aligning to TRBD2. The CDR3 loop spans 15 amino acids. Trimming removed 0 bases from V and 6 bases from J; junction bases left unmatched: 3. The germline V gene encodes CDR1 SGDLS and CDR2 YYNGEE.

This clone was seen a few times. The V call is TRBV3-1 (or the pseudogene TRBV3-2), the J call TRBJ2-2; D uncertain. CDR1 LGHDT and CDR2 YNNKEL come from the germline V gene (reference sequence). The CDR3 contains 14 residues. V lost 3 bases and J 8 bases, leaving 13 bases between the germline ends. CDR3 sequence (DNA): TGTGCCAGCAGCCAGTTGGTATCTCAGGGGGAGCTGTTTTTT. Amino acid sequence: CASSQLVSQGELFF.

The chain links TRBV5-4 to TRBJ2-5; 7 bases map to TRBD2. The CDR3 runs 15 residues. With V trimmed by 4 bases and J by 5 bases, 11 bases remained unmatched. In germline, CDR1 is SGHNT, CDR2 YYREEE (reference sequence). CDR3 DNA sequence: TGTGCCAGCAGCCGATCTAGCGGACCCGAGGAGACCCAGTACTTC. Translation: CASSRSSGPEETQYF.

This sequence joins TRBV2 and TRBJ2-1; D possibly corresponds to TRBD2 (5 bases). Germline CDR1 is SNHLY and CDR2 is FYNNEI. There are 13 residues in the CDR3. CDR3 loop: CAVSRDSYNEQFF. The DNA of the CDR3 is TGTGCTGTGAGCCGGGACTCCTACAATGAGCAGTTCTTC.

The chain recombines TRBV19 with TRBJ2-2, with 13 bases aligning to TRBD2. The CDR3 covers 16 residues. V was pared by 5 bases and J by 7 bases, with 7 bases of the junction left unmatched. Germline V CDR1 and CDR2: LNHDA, SQIVND (reference sequence). The CDR3 protein is CASSVGLAGVRGELFF. The CDR3 region has the DNA TGTGCCAGTAGTGTCGGACTAGCGGGAGTACGCGGGGAGCTGTTTTTT.

This clone turned up a few times. The CDR3 loop reads CASSPAGNSYNEQFF. In DNA form, the CDR3 reads TGTGCCAGCAGCCCGGCAGGGAACTCCTACAATGAGCAGTTCTTC. This chain links TRBV5-6 with TRBJ2-1, with D maybe TRBD1 (5 bases). The CDR3 totals 15 residues. The V and J ends lost 4 bases and 0 bases respectively, with 11 bases between them. In germline, CDR1 is SGHDT, CDR2 YYEEEE.